The next 2 T cell receptor beta chains were all read from a single sample in a study of breast tumors, draining lymph nodes, adjacent tissues. TCRdb re-called the multiplex PCR reads through MiXCR, storing one row per CDR3 protein. The sample holds around 130,000 distinct CDR3 sequences; around 20% are singletons and the top ten take roughly 2.2%. Breast cancer patients provided tissue from their axillary draining lymph nodes. Sequenced: axillary lymph node tissue. These receptors came from a female donor with breast cancer. Some clones in this sample may be carry-over from other donors' samples.

This clonotype was recorded many times. The chain joins TRBV7-3 to TRBJ2-5; D remains ambiguous. Per the germline V gene, CDR1 is SGHTA and CDR2 is FQGTGA. The length of the CDR3 is 13 residues. Trimming pared 6 bases from V and 5 bases from J, leaving 13 bases between. CDR3 nucleotide sequence: TGTGCCAGCAGTCAGACTCTGTACGAGACCCAGTACTTC. Its translation is CASSQTLYETQYF.

This clonotype showed up many times. The V call is TRBV6-2 or TRBV6-3, the J call TRBJ2-7; TRBD2 might be the D (5 bases). The CDR3 is 14 residues long. Germline V lookup: CDR1 MNHEY, CDR2 SVGEGT. V was cut by 4 bases and J by 3 bases, with 13 bases left in between. Here the CDR3 reads CASSSMTGDYEQYF. CDR3 DNA sequence: TGTGCCAGCAGTTCCATGACCGGGGACTACGAGCAGTACTTC.